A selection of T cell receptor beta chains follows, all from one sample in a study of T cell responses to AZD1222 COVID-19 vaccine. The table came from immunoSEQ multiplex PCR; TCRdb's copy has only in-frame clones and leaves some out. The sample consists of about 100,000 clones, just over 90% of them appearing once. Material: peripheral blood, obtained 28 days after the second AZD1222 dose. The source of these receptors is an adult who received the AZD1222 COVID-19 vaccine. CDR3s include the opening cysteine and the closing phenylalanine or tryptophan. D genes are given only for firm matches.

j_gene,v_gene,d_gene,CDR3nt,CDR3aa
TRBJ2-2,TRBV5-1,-,TGCGCCAGCAGCTTGGCCGGGGTGGGGAGCACCGGGGAGCTGTTTTTT,CASSLAGVGSTGELFF
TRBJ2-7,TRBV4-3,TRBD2,TGCGCCAGCAGCCAAGCGTCTAGCGGGCGCTACGAGCAGTACTTC,CASSQASSGRYEQYF
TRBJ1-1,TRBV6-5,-,TGTGCCAGCAGTTACTCTGAGGGGAACACTGAAGCTTTCTTT,CASSYSEGNTEAFF
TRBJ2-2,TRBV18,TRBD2,TGTGCCAGCTCACCACTGACCCTAGCGGTGAACACCGGGGAGCTGTTTTTT,CASSPLTLAVNTGELFF
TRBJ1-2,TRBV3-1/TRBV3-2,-,TGTGCCAGCAGCCAAGATGGCCCCTGGAGGTCGGGTAACTATGGCTACACCTTC,CASSQDGPWRSGNYGYTF
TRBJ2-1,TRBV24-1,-,TGTGCCACCAGTGTTACGGGTTCCTACAATGAGCAGTTCTTC,CATSVTGSYNEQFF
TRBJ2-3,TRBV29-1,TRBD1,TGCAGCAGCCGGGACAGGGGTGATACGCAGTATTTT,CSSRDRGDTQYF
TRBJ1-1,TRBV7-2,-,TGTGCCAGCAGCTTAGCGCGAGGTCGAGTGACTGAAGCTTTCTTT,CASSLARGRVTEAFF
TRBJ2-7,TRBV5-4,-,TGTGCCAGCAGCTTGGGGCCGGCCTACGAGCAGTACTTC,CASSLGPAYEQYF
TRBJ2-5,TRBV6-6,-,TGTGCCAGCAAGGCAGGACGGCAAGAGACCCAGTACTTC,CASKAGRQETQYF
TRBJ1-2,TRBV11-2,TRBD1,TGTGCCAGCAGCCCAGGGACAGGGGATGGCTACACCTTC,CASSPGTGDGYTF
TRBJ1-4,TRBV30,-,TGTGCCTGGCGAGAAAAAGGGTCGAGCGAAAAACTGTTTTTT,CAWREKGSSEKLFF
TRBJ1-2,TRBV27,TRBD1,TGTGCCAGCAGACTAACCGGGACAGAGAAAAACTATGGCTACACCTTC,CASRLTGTEKNYGYTF
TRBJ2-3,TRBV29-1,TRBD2,TGCAGCGTCGAAGGGACTAGCGGGAGTCTAACGGATACGCAGTATTTT,CSVEGTSGSLTDTQYF
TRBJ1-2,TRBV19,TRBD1,TGTGCCAGTAGTAGTCAGGGGGCTTATGACTATGGCTACACCTTC,CASSSQGAYDYGYTF
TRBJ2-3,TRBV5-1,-,TGCGCCAGCAGCTTGGCAGGGGTGGAAACAGATACGCAGTATTTT,CASSLAGVETDTQYF
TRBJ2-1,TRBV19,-,TGTGCCAGTAGGGTGGGGCTCAATGAGCAGTTCTTC,CASRVGLNEQFF
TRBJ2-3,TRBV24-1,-,TGTGCCACCAGTGAACCGGGGACCCCCCAAGGGACGCAGTATTTT,CATSEPGTPQGTQYF
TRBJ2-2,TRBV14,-,TGTGCCAGCCGCCTAGCAGTAAACACCGGGGAGCTGTTTTTT,CASRLAVNTGELFF
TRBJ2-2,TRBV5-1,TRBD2,TGCGCCAGCAGCCCCTCGACTAGCGGGAACACGAACACCGGGGAGCTGTTTTTT,CASSPSTSGNTNTGELFF
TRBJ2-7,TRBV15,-,TGTGCCACCAGCAGAGATCCTACAGGTTCCTACGAGCAGTACTTC,CATSRDPTGSYEQYF
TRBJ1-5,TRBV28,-,TGTGCCAGCATACCCGGGGTGAGGTACCAGCCCCAGCATTTT,CASIPGVRYQPQHF
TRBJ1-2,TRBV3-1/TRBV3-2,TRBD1,TGTGCCAGCAGCCAAGAGCCAGACAGGGGAGATGGCTACACCTTC,CASSQEPDRGDGYTF
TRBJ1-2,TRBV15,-,TGTGCCACCAGCAGCGGTCTCGAAGGCCTTTCTAACTATGGCTACACCTTC,CATSSGLEGLSNYGYTF
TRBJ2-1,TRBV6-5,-,TGTGCCAGCAGTTACACCGACAATGAGCAGTTCTTC,CASSYTDNEQFF
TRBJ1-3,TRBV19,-,TGTGCCAGTAGTATTAGACCAGCCACCTCTGGAAACACCATATATTTT,CASSIRPATSGNTIYF
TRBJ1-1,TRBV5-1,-,TGCGCCAGCAGCTTAGACATAATGAGGACTGAAGCTTTCTTT,CASSLDIMRTEAFF
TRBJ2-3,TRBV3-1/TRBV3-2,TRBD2,TGTGCCAGCAGCCCAGGGACTAGCGGCACAGATACGCAGTATTTT,CASSPGTSGTDTQYF
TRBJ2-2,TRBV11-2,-,TGTGCCAGCAGGGAACAGGGATCCGGGGAGCTGTTTTTT,CASREQGSGELFF
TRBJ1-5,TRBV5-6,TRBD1,TGTGCCAGCAGTCTGCGGACAGGGGGAAGGCAGCCCCAGCATTTT,CASSLRTGGRQPQHF
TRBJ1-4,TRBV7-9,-,TGTGCCAGCAGTTACGGGCTAGCAACTAATGAAAAACTGTTTTTT,CASSYGLATNEKLFF
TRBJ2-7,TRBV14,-,TGTGCCAGCAGCCACCGGCTCGCCTCCGAGCAGTACTTC,CASSHRLASEQYF
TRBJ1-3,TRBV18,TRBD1,TGTGCCAGCTCACAGGACAGGGTTGGAAACACCATATATTTT,CASSQDRVGNTIYF